This entry features one TCR beta chain sequence. The antigen is undetermined. The data are from a study of T cells in Graves' hyperthyroidism and ophthalmopathy. Graves' hyperthyroidism was deemed stable given no ophthalmopathy progression within 18 months. V lost 4 bases to trimming and J lost 8 bases, with 23 bases between them. This CDR3 is built from 18 residues. The germline gives CDR1 KGHDR, CDR2 SFDVKD. The investigators amplified TCR beta CDR3 regions from RNA transcripts. RT-PCR in the first round (using the HTBI primer set) targeted the TCR CDR3. Via MiXCR, TCRdb re-called the multiplex PCR reads, giving one row per CDR3 protein. Of 94,000 or so distinct CDR3 sequences detected, just over 50% appear once; the ten largest clones hold roughly a quarter. The study, taken as a whole, reports: Blood also contained most expanded thyroid clonotypes above 0.001.

The sequenced sample was blood. The receptor's source is a woman aged 40 to 50 with Graves' hyperthyroidism. The rearrangement joins TRBV24-1 to TRBJ1-6, with TRBD1 as a possible D gene (5 bases). The CDR3 bases are TGTGCCACCAGTGAGCGGGACGGGACCGGGGCCGGACATTCACCCCTCCACTTT. Its translation is CATSERDGTGAGHSPLHF.